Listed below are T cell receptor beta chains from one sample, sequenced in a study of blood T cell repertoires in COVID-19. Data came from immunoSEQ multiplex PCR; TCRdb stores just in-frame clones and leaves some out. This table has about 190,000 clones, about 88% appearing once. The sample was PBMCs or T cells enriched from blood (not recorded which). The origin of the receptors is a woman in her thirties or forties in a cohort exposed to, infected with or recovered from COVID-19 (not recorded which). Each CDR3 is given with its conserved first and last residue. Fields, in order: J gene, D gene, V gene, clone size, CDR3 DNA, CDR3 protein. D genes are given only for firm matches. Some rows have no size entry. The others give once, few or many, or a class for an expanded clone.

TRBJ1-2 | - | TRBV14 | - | TGTGCCAGCAGCCTTGGTAGAACAGGCTATGGCTACACCTTC | CASSLGRTGYGYTF
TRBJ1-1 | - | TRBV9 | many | TGTGCCAGCAGCGCATCTCTGACAGGTTTGAACACTGAAGCTTTCTTT | CASSASLTGLNTEAFF
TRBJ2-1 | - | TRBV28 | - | TGTGCCAGCAGTTTCGGACAGTCCTACAATGAGCAGTTCTTC | CASSFGQSYNEQFF
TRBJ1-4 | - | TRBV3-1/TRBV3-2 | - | TGTGCCAGCAGCCAAGCCGGACAGTCTAATGAAAAACTGTTTTTT | CASSQAGQSNEKLFF
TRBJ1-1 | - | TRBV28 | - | TGTGCCAGCAGCCGGAACACTGAAGCTTTCTTT | CASSRNTEAFF
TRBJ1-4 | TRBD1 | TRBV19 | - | TGTGCCAGTAGTTCGGCAGGGGGCGAAGGTGAAAAACTGTTTTTT | CASSSAGGEGEKLFF
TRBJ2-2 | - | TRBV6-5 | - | TGTGCCAGCAGTCCCGGGACTCGGGGCGGGGAGCTGTTTTTT | CASSPGTRGGELFF
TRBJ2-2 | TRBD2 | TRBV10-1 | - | TGCCCCCCCAGTCGGGGGGGAGACACCGGGGAGCTGTTTTTT | CPPSRGGDTGELFF
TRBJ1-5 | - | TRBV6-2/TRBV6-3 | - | TGTGCCAGCAGTATTCATAGCAATCAGCCCCAGCATTTT | CASSIHSNQPQHF
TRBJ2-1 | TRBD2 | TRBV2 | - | TGTGCCAGCAGTGGTACGGCTCGTGGGACTAGCGGTGGCGGGGAGCAGTTCTTC | CASSGTARGTSGGGEQFF
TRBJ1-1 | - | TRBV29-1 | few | TGCAGCGTTGGTGCGGGTAGTAACACTGAAGCTTTCTTT | CSVGAGSNTEAFF
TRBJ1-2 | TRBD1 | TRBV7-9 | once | TGTGCCAGCAGCCCCCGACAGGGTGGCTACACCTTC | CASSPRQGGYTF
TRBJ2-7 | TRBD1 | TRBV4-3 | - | TGCGCCAGCAGCCAGGGACAGGCGAGCTCCTACGAGCAGTACTTC | CASSQGQASSYEQYF
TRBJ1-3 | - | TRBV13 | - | TGTGCCAGCAGCTCCCGTGGGCTTTACTCTGGAAACACCATATATTTT | CASSSRGLYSGNTIYF
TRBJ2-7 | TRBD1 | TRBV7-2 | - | TGTGCCAGCAGCCCCCGTGGGACAGGGGGCTACGAGCAGTACTTC | CASSPRGTGGYEQYF
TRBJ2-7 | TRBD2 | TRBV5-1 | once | TGCGCCAGCAGCTCGGGACTAGCGGGAGAGACTACCTACGAGCAGTACTTC | CASSSGLAGETTYEQYF
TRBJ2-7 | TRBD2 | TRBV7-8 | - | TGTGCCAGCAGCTTAGTCGGGCCTAGCGGGCCGTCCTACGAGCAGTACTTC | CASSLVGPSGPSYEQYF
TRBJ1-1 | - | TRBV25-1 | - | TGTGCCAGCGCTGCGTGGAGGGGTGATTCCACTGAAGCTTTCTTT | CASAAWRGDSTEAFF
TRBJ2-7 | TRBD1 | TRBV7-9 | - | TGTGCCAGCAGCTTAGTAGGGGCCGGGACAGGGCGCCACGAGCAGTACTTC | CASSLVGAGTGRHEQYF
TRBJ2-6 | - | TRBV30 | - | TGTGCCTGGAGTGTACTGGGAGCTGGGGCCAACGTCCTGACTTTC | CAWSVLGAGANVLTF
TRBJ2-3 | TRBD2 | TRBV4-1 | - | TGCGCCAGCAGCCATGACCTCTTAGCGGGGTCTAAAGATACGCAGTATTTT | CASSHDLLAGSKDTQYF
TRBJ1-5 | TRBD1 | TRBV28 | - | TGTGCCAGCAGTCTAGGTCGGGACAGGGGTGGCAATCAGCCCCAGCATTTT | CASSLGRDRGGNQPQHF
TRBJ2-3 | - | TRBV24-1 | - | TGTGCCACCAGTGATTTCATAGGTGGGCCCATGCAGTATTTT | CATSDFIGGPMQYF
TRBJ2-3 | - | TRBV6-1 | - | TGTGCCAGCAGTGAAACTCTCTCGGGGGGCGTTTTCACAGATACGCAGTATTTT | CASSETLSGGVFTDTQYF
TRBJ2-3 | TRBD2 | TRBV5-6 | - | TGTGCCAGCAGCAAAACGTTGGGACTAGCGATTACAGATACGCAGTATTTT | CASSKTLGLAITDTQYF
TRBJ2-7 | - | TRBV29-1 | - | TGCAGCGTTGTGATTAGTATGAGTGAGTACTTC | CSVVISMSEYF
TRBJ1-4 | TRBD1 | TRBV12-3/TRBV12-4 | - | TGTGCCAGCAGTGCAGGGGACAGTCCTCTCTTT | CASSAGDSPLF
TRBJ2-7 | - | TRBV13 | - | TGTGCCAGCAGCCCGGGGACTGGTGGGTACGAGCAGTACTTC | CASSPGTGGYEQYF
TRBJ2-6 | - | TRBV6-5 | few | TGTGCCAGCAGGCGACAGAGCTCTGGGGCCAACGTCCTGACTTTC | CASRRQSSGANVLTF
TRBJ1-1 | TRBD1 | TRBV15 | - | TGTGCCACCAGCAGTGCTGGACAGGGAGCCTTCACTGAAGCTTTCTTT | CATSSAGQGAFTEAFF
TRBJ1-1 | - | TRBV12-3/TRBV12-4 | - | TGTGCCAGCAGTTTAAGGGGGACTGAAGCTTTCTTT | CASSLRGTEAFF
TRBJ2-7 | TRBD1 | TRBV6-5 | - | TGTGCCAGCCGTTACAGGGGGAGCTCCTACGAGCAGTACTTC | CASRYRGSSYEQYF
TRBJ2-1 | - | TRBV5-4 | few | TGTGCCAGCAGTCCTAGCGTCGGGGAGCAGTTCTTC | CASSPSVGEQFF
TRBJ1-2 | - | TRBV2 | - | TGTGCCAGCAGGGGGGAGGGGGACTATGGCTACACCTTC | CASRGEGDYGYTF
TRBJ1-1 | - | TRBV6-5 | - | TGTGCCAGCAGGGTTATGACAGGAGCGAACACTGAAGCTTTCTTT | CASRVMTGANTEAFF
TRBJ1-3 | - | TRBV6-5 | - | TGTGCCACCCGGGGGTCTGGAAACACCATATATTTT | CATRGSGNTIYF
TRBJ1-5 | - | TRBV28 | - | TGTGCCAGCAGTTTACCGGGATCCGAACGAAATCAGCCCCAGCATTTT | CASSLPGSERNQPQHF
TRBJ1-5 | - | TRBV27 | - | TGTGCCAGCAGTCCCCGAGGGGGATTGAGCAATCAGCCCCAGCATTTT | CASSPRGGLSNQPQHF
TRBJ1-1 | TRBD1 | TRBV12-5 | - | TGTGCTAGTGGTTTGTCAGGACAGGGGGCAGCGATGAACACTGAAGCTTTCTTT | CASGLSGQGAAMNTEAFF
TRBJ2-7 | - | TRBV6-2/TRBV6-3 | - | TGTGCCAGCAGTCTCCTCTACGAGCAGTACTTC | CASSLLYEQYF
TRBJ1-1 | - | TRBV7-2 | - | TGTGCCAGCAGCTTAGCTACCTGGAGGACTGAAGCTTTCTTT | CASSLATWRTEAFF
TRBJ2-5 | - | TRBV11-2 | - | TGTGCCAGCAGCTTAAACAGGGTGGAGACCCAGTACTTC | CASSLNRVETQYF
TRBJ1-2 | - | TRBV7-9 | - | TGTGCCAGCAGCTTAGGAGGGAACGGTGGCTACACCTTC | CASSLGGNGGYTF